This TCR beta chain was captured in a study of CD8 T cells in ankylosing spondylitis. Study results and caveats: Some motif variants had been reported before (in reactive arthritis synovial fluid and blood). Characteristic of ankylosing spondylitis blood, it appeared, was a TCR beta motif comprising eight highly homologous variants.

The CDR3 spans 13 residues. The germline gives CDR1 SQVTM, CDR2 ANQGSEA. Unmatched junction bases numbered 6, after V lost 6 bases and J lost 3 bases. This clonotype was picked up many times. Its target is not known. A single record per CDR3 protein comes from TCRdb applying MiXCR to the 5' RACE reads. The sample yields about 510,000 distinct CDR3 sequences, over 4% seen once. The sequence derives from a male donor with ankylosing spondylitis. The specimen sequenced was blood, either unsorted or a sorted T cell fraction (not recorded which). This rearrangement joins TRBV29-1 to TRBJ1-2, with 8 positions matching TRBD1. CDR3 protein: CSVQGAPDYGYTF. The CDR3 bases are TGCAGCGTGCAGGGGGCGCCGGACTATGGCTACACCTTC.